Sequencing of this TCR beta chain was carried out in a study of CD8+CD57+ T cells in acquired aplastic anemia. Study at large: Mean DNA quantity obtained from sorted CD4+ and CD8+ cells was around 3.2 ug.

Profiling that covered TCR beta VDJ and CDR3 relied on genomic DNA as its template. Using its own MiXCR run on the reads, TCRdb lists one record per CDR3 protein. The sample holds a few hundred thousand distinct CDR3 sequences, around 60% seen once. CDR3 length equals 16 residues. Per germline, CDR1 SGHVS and CDR2 FNYEAQ. V trimming: 5 bases; J trimming: 5 bases; junction bases outside the gene matches: 12. The sequenced sample was sorted CD4+, CD8+, or CD8+CD57+ T cells (not recorded which) from PBMCs. J is TRBJ2-7 and V is TRBV7-6; 10 nucleotides line up with TRBD1. The TCR comes from a human donor in good health. The chain's CDR3 is CASSPDAGQGYNEQYF. The CDR3 coding sequence is TGTGCCAGCAGCCCGGACGCGGGACAGGGGTACAACGAGCAGTACTTC.